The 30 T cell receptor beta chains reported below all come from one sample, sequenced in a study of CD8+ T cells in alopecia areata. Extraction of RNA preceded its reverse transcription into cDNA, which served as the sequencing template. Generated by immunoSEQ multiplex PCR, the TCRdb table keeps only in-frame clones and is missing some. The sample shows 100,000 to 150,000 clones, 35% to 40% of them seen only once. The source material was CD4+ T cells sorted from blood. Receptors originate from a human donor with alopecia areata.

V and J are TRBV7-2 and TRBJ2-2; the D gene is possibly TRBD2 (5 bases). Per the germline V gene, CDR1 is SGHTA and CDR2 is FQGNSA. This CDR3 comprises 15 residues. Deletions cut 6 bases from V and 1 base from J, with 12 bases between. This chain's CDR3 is CASSFRAGNTGELFF. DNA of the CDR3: TGTGCCAGCAGTTTCCGGGCGGGGAACACCGGGGAGCTGTTTTTT.

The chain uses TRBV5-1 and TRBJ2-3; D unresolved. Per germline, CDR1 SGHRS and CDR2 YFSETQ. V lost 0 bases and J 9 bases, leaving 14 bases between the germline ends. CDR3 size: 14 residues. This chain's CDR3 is CASSLDDDLGTQYF. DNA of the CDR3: TGCGCCAGCAGCTTGGATGATGACCTCGGAACGCAGTATTTT. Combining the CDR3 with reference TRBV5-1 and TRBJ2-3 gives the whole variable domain KAGVTQTPRYLIKTRGQQVTLSCSPISGHRSVSWYQQTPGQGLQFLFEYFSETQRNKGNFPGRFSGRQFSNSRSEMNVSTLELGDSALYLCASSLDDDLGTQYFGPGTRLTVL.

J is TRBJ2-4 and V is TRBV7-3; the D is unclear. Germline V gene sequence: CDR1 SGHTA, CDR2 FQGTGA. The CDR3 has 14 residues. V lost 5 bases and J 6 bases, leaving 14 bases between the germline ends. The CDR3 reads CASSESAVGNIQYF. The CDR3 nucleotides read TGTGCCAGCAGCGAAAGCGCGGTCGGAAACATTCAGTACTTC.

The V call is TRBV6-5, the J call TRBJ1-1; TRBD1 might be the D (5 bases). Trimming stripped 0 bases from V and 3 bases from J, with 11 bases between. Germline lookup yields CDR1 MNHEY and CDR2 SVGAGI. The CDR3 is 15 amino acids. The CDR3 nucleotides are TGTGCCAGCAGTTACTCGTTCCTCAGGGACACTGAAGCTTTCTTT. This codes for CASSYSFLRDTEAFF.

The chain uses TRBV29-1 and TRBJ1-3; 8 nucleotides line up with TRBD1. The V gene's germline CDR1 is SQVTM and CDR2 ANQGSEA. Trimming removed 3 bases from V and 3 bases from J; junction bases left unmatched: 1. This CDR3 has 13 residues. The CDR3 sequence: CSVEDRDGNTIYF. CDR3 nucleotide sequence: TGCAGCGTTGAGGACAGGGATGGAAACACCATATATTTT.

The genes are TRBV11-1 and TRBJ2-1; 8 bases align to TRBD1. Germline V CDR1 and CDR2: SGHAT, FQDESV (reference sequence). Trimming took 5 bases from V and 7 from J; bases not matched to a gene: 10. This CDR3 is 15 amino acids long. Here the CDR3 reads CASSRGQGVGNEQFF. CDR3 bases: TGTGCCAGCAGCCGTGGACAGGGAGTTGGGAATGAGCAGTTCTTC.

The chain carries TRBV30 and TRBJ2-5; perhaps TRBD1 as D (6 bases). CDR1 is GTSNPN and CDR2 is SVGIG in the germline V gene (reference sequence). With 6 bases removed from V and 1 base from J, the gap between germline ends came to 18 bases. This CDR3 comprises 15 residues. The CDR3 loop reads CACSYQGRLQETQYF. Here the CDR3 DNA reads TGTGCCTGCAGTTATCAGGGGCGCCTCCAAGAGACCCAGTACTTC.

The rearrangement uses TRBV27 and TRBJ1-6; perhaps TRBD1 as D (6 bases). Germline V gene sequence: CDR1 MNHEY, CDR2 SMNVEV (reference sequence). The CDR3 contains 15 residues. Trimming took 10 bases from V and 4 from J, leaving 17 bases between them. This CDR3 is CATKIQGPYNSPLHF. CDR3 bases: TGTGCCACCAAAATCCAGGGGCCGTATAATTCACCCCTCCACTTT.

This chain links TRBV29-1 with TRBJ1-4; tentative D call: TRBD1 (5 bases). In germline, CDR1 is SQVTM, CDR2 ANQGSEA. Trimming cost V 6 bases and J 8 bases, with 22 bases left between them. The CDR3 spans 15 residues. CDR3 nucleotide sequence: TGCAGCGTCACCAAAAACACAGGTTTTGGGGAAAAACTGTTTTTT. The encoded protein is CSVTKNTGFGEKLFF.

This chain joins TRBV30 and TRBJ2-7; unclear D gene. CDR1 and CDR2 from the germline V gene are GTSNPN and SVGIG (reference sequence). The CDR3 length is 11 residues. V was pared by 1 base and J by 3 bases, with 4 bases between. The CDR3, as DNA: TGTGCCTGGAGTGCCAGCTACGAGCAGTACTTC. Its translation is CAWSASYEQYF.

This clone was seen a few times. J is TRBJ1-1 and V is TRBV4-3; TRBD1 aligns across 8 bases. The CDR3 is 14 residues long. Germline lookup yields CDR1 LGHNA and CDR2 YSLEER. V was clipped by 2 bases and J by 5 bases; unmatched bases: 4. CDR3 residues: CASSQRTGSTEAFF. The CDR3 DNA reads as TGCGCCAGCAGCCAACGGACAGGGAGTACTGAAGCTTTCTTT.

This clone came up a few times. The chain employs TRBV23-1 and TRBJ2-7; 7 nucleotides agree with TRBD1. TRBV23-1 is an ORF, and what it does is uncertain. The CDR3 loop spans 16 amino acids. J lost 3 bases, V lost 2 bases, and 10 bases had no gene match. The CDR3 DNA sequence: TGCGCCAGCAGTCAACCCCGACAGGGAAGAGACTACGAGCAGTACTTC. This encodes CASSQPRQGRDYEQYF.

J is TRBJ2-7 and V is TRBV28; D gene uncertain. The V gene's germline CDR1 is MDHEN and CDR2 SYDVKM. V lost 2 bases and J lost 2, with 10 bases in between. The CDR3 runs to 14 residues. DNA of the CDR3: TGTGCCAGCAGTTTAACGCCAGGCCCCTACGAGCAGTACTTC. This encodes CASSLTPGPYEQYF.

Written as DNA, the CDR3 is TGTGCCAGCAGTAAGACAGGGGAAAGGCAGCATCAGCCCCAGCATTTT. As protein: CASSKTGERQHQPQHF. The chain combines TRBV28 with TRBJ1-5; TRBD1 agrees at 8 bases. In germline, CDR1 is MDHEN, CDR2 SYDVKM. The CDR3 covers 16 residues. J gave up 5 bases and V 5 bases, and 11 bases lay outside the gene matches. Variable domain in full (rest from reference TRBV28 and TRBJ1-5): DVKVTQSSRYLVKRTGEKVFLECVQDMDHENMFWYRQDPGLGLRLIYFSYDVKMKEKGDIPEGYSVSREKKERFSLILESASTNQTSMYLCASSKTGERQHQPQHFGDGTRLSIL.

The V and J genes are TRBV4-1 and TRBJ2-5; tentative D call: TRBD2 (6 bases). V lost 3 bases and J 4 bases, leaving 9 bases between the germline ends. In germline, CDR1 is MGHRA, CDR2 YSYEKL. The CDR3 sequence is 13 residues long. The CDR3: CASSQGGGETQYF. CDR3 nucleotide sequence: TGCGCCAGCAGCCAGGGAGGAGGAGAGACCCAGTACTTC.

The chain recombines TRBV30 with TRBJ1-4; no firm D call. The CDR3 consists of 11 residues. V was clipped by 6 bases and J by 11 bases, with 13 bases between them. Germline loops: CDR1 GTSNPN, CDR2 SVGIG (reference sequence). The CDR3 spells CACFEPRKLFF. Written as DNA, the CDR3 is TGTGCCTGCTTTGAGCCGCGCAAACTGTTTTTT.

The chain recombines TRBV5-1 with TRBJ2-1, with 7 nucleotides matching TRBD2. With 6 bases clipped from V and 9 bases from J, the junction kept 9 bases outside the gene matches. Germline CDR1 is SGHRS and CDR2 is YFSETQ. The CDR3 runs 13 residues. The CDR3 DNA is TGCGCCAGCAACCCTACTCCGGGGGGTGAGCAGTTCTTC. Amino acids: CASNPTPGGEQFF. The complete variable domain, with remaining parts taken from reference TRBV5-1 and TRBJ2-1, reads KAGVTQTPRYLIKTRGQQVTLSCSPISGHRSVSWYQQTPGQGLQFLFEYFSETQRNKGNFPGRFSGRQFSNSRSEMNVSTLELGDSALYLCASNPTPGGEQFFGPGTRLTVL.

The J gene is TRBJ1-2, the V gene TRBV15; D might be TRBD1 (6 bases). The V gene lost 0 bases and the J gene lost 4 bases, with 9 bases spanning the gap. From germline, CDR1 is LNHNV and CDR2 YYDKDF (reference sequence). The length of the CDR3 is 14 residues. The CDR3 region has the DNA TGTGCCACCAGCAGAGATAAGGGGGGCTATGGCTACACCTTC. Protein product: CATSRDKGGYGYTF.

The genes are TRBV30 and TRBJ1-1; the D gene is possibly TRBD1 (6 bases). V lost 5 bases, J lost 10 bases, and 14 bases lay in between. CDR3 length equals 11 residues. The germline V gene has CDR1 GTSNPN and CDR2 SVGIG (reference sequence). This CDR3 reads CAWDPGAGAFF. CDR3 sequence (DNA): TGTGCCTGGGACCCAGGGGCGGGAGCTTTCTTT.

DNA of the CDR3: TGCGCCAGCAGCCAAGAAGGCCAGAGCTACGAGCAGTACTTC. Translation gives CASSQEGQSYEQYF. The chain links TRBV4-3 to TRBJ2-7; D is unclear. The V end lost 0 bases, the J end lost 3 bases, and 9 bases lay between the germline ends. Germline V gene sequence: CDR1 LGHNA, CDR2 YSLEER. The CDR3 runs to 14 residues.

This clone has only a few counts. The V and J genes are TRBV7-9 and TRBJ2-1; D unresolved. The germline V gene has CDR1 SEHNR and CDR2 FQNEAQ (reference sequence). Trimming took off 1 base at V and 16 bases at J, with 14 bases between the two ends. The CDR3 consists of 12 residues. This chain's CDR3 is CASSLEASGFFF. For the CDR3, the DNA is TGTGCCAGCAGCTTAGAGGCGTCCGGTTTTTTCTTC.

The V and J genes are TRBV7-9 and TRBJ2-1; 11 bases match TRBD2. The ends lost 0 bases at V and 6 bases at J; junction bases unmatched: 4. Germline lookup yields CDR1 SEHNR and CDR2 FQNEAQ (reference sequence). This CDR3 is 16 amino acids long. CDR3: CASSLALAGGGNEQFF. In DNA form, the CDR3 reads TGTGCCAGCAGCTTAGCGCTAGCGGGAGGTGGCAATGAGCAGTTCTTC.

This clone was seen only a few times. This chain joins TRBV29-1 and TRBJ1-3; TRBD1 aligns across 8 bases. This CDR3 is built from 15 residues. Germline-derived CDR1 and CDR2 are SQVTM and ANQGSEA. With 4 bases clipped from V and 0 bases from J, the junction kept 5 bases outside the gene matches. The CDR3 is CSVVDRGRSGNTIYF. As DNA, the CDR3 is TGCAGCGTTGTCGACAGGGGACGCTCTGGAAACACCATATATTTT.

This CDR3 reads CAITLGDSSTDTQYF. The CDR3 DNA reads TGTGCCATCACCCTAGGGGACTCCAGCACAGATACGCAGTATTTT. V is TRBV10-3 and J is TRBJ2-3; tentative D call: TRBD2 (6 bases). Trimming took 7 bases from V and 0 from J, leaving 14 bases between them. The CDR3 totals 15 residues. Germline V gives CDR1 ENHRY, CDR2 SYGVKD.

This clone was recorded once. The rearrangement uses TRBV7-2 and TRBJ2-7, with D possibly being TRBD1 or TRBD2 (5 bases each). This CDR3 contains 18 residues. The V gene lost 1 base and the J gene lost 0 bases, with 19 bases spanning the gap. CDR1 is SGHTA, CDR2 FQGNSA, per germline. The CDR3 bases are TGTGCCAGCAGCTTAGTCCCCGCCGGGGCAGGTTCCTCCTACGAGCAGTACTTC. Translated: CASSLVPAGAGSSYEQYF.

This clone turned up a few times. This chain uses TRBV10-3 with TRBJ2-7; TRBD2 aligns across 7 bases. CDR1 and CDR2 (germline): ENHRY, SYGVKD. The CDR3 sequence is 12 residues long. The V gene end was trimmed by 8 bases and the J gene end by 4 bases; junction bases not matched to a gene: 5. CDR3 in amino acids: CAIRGDRYEQYF. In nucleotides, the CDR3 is TGTGCCATCCGGGGGGACCGGTACGAGCAGTACTTC.

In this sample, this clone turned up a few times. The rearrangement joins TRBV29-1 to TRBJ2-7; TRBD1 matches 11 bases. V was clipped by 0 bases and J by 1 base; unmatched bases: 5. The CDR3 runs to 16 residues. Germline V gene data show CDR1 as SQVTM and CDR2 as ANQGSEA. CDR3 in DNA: TGCAGCGTTGAAGATCCGGACAGGGGGCTATCCTACGAGCAGTACTTC. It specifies CSVEDPDRGLSYEQYF.

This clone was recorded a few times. CDR3 sequence: CASSLWTSRGELFF. The CDR3 region has the DNA TGTGCCAGCAGCCTATGGACTAGCAGGGGGGAGCTGTTTTTT. The chain uses TRBV7-9 and TRBJ2-2; 8 bases are a match to TRBD2. Trimming took 5 bases from V and 8 from J; bases not matched to a gene: 7. This CDR3 contains 14 residues. CDR1 is SEHNR and CDR2 is FQNEAQ in the germline V gene (reference sequence). The variable domain in full, with the rest retrieved from reference TRBV7-9 and TRBJ2-2, is DTGVSQNPRHKITKRGQNVTFRCDPISEHNRLYWYRQTLGQGPEFLTYFQNEAQLEKSRLLSDRFSAERPKGSFSTLEIQRTEQGDSAMYLCASSLWTSRGELFFGEGSRLTVL.

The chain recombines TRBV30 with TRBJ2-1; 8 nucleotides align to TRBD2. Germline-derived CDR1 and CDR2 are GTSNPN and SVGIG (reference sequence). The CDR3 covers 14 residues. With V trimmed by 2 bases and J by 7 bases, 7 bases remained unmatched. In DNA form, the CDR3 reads TGTGCCTGGAGTTCCGGGACTAGTCCAAATGAGCAGTTCTTC. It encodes CAWSSGTSPNEQFF.

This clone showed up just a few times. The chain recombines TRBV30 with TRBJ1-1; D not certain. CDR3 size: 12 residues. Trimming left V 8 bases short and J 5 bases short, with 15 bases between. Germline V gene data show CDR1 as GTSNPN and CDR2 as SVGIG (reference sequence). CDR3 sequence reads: CAHADVGTEAFF. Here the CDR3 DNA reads TGTGCCCATGCTGATGTAGGGACTGAAGCTTTCTTT.